This note documents a single T cell receptor beta chain sequence. These data originate in a study of blood T cell repertoires in COVID-19. Data came from immunoSEQ multiplex PCR; TCRdb stores just in-frame clones and leaves some out. The table records approximately 110,000 clones, around 88% of them present only once. CDR3 length: 14 residues. V gave up 6 bases and J gave up 4 bases, with 15 bases separating them. Per germline, CDR1 LNHDA and CDR2 SQIVND (reference sequence). V is TRBV19 and J is TRBJ1-1, with no clear D. The sequencing input was peripheral blood. This receptor was obtained from a woman in her forties or fifties with active or convalescent COVID-19. The CDR3 DNA is TGTGCCAGTAGAAGAGGGTCCGGGAGCACTGAAGCTTTCTTT. This gives the protein CASRRGSGSTEAFF.